This TCR beta chain was obtained from a study of shared clonotypes between healthy human individuals. The V end lost 7 bases, the J end lost 2 bases, and 11 bases lay between the germline ends. The CDR3 loop spans 13 amino acids. CDR1 is LNHDA, CDR2 SQIVND, per germline (reference sequence). Study-wide results and limits: As a rule, naive subsets had a larger estimated richness than memory subsets.

Original methodology: Junction-only sequences without quality scores were provided by ImmunoSEQ, so filtering was different. This table comes from immunoSEQ multiplex PCR, and its TCRdb copy is limited to in-frame clones, with some not included. The D gene and trimming were derived from the DNA, and the V and J assignments and clone size from that table. The table has around 2.3 million clones, more than 90% seen once. About this clone itself: Its cognate antigen is unknown. Within the sample, other DNA sequences also encode this same CDR3.

The material sequenced was naive CD4+ T cells sorted from blood. Subset defined: CD45RA+ positively selected. This TCR was sampled from a man between 18 and 35 years old in good health. The chain links TRBV19 to TRBJ1-1; D gene ambiguous. The CDR3 bases are TGTGCCAGTACTCTTCGGGGTAACACTGAAGCTTTCTTT. It encodes CASTLRGNTEAFF.